These 10 T cell receptor beta chains originate from one sample sequenced in a study of blood T cell repertoires in COVID-19. Method: immunoSEQ multiplex PCR; TCRdb's copy keeps in-frame clones and lacks some. The sample comprises 60,000 to 85,000 clones, roughly nine tenths of which are singletons, and around 4.4% rests with the top ten. Sequencing input: peripheral blood. The receptors stem from a man aged 50 or older with active COVID-19.

Only one count was recorded for this clone. CDR3 loop: CASSIGWQDQETQYF. CDR3 sequence (DNA): TGTGCCAGTAGTATAGGATGGCAGGACCAAGAGACCCAGTACTTC. The chain joins TRBV19 to TRBJ2-5; D unclear. This CDR3 has 15 amino acids. Trimming left V 1 base short and J 0 bases short, with 9 bases between. Germline V CDR1 and CDR2: LNHDA, SQIVND (reference sequence).

This clone was picked up one time. This sequence joins TRBV11-1 and TRBJ2-1; a possible D gene is TRBD1 (6 bases). This CDR3 contains 16 residues. Germline lookup yields CDR1 SGHAT and CDR2 FQDESV (reference sequence). Between the trimmed V and J ends, which lost 2 bases and 0 bases, there was a span of 11 bases. DNA of the CDR3: TGTGCCAGCAGCTTAAACAGGGCCTTCTCCTACAATGAGCAGTTCTTC. Encoded protein: CASSLNRAFSYNEQFF. The full variable domain, with the rest looked up from reference TRBV11-1 and TRBJ2-1, is EAEVAQSPRYKITEKSQAVAFWCDPISGHATLYWYRQILGQGPELLVQFQDESVVDDSQLPKDRFSAERLKGVDSTLKIQPAELGDSAMYLCASSLNRAFSYNEQFFGPGTRLTVL.

This sequence joins TRBV7-9 and TRBJ2-1; the match to TRBD2 covers 7 bases. CDR1 SEHNR and CDR2 FQNEAQ come from the germline V gene (reference sequence). The CDR3 is made up of 16 amino acids. Trimming took 6 bases from V and 4 from J; bases not matched to a gene: 12. The CDR3 DNA sequence: TGTGCCAGCAGTAAGCTTGGGGCGGGAGTTTACAATGAGCAGTTCTTC. As protein: CASSKLGAGVYNEQFF.

The chain couples TRBV5-1 to TRBJ1-6, with D possibly matching TRBD1 (5 bases). The CDR3 extends over 15 amino acids. Trimming left V 6 bases short and J 8 bases short, with 18 bases between. Germline-derived CDR1 and CDR2 are SGHRS and YFSETQ. DNA for the CDR3: TGCGCCAGCACGGGGGGGAGTTTTGGGGATTCACCCCTCCACTTT. Amino acid sequence: CASTGGSFGDSPLHF.

The chain employs TRBV19 and TRBJ2-5; 8 bases agree with TRBD1. In germline, CDR1 is LNHDA, CDR2 SQIVND (reference sequence). The junction had 14 bases not matched to a gene; V was cut back by 8 bases and J by 6 bases. The CDR3 is made up of 15 amino acids. This chain's CDR3 is CASAALGQVWKTQYF. The CDR3 DNA sequence: TGTGCCAGTGCGGCCCTGGGACAGGTATGGAAGACCCAGTACTTC.

This rearrangement joins TRBV7-2 to TRBJ1-3; D is perhaps TRBD1 (6 bases). This CDR3 is 16 amino acids long. The germline CDR1 and CDR2 sequences are SGHTA and FQGNSA. Trimming removed 5 bases at V and 3 bases at J, with 17 bases between. The CDR3 spells CASSLTTGTSGNTIYF. The DNA for the CDR3 is TGTGCCAGCAGCCTGACGACAGGTACTAGTGGAAACACCATATATTTT.

The chain links TRBV7-9 to TRBJ2-2, with 9 bases that match TRBD2. The CDR3 has 14 residues. Losses at the gene ends were 6 bases for V and 5 bases for J; bases not matched to a gene: 4. Germline V gene sequence: CDR1 SEHNR, CDR2 FQNEAQ (reference sequence). CDR3 amino acids: CASRTSGGTGELFF. The CDR3, as DNA: TGTGCCAGCAGGACGAGCGGGGGGACCGGGGAGCTGTTTTTT.

V gene TRBV12-3 or TRBV12-4 combines with J gene TRBJ1-1, with TRBD1 as a possible D gene (6 bases). Trimming took off 7 bases at V and 11 bases at J, with 14 bases between the two ends. The CDR3 has 11 amino acids. The CDR3 DNA follows: TGTGCCAGCACCAAAGGGGGTTGGGCTTTCTTT. Translation: CASTKGGWAFF.

J is TRBJ1-2 and V is TRBV18; no clear D. The CDR3 is made up of 15 amino acids. Trimming shortened V by 0 bases and J by 0 bases, and 8 bases separated the two germline ends. Germline CDR1 KGHSH, CDR2 LQKENI. CDR3 in amino acids: CASSPPSDSNYGYTF. For the CDR3, the DNA is TGTGCCAGCTCACCACCCAGCGACTCTAACTATGGCTACACCTTC.

This sequence joins TRBV2 and TRBJ2-4, with D perhaps TRBD2 (6 bases). Germline lookup yields CDR1 SNHLY and CDR2 FYNNEI. The CDR3 is 14 amino acids. V lost 6 bases to trimming and J lost 4 bases, with 13 bases between them. CDR3 DNA sequence: TGTGCCAGCAGCGATACCGGGACTAAAAACATTCAGTACTTC. Translated, it gives CASSDTGTKNIQYF.